This T cell receptor (beta chain) was observed in a study of identical twins. Findings of the study overall: There were fewer insertions in abundant cord blood beta clonotypes, but memory repertoires showed no such pattern. Invariant cells of the MAIT and iNKT types might have partly distorted the zero-insertion analyses.

Healthy Caucasians, and only they, were the donors. TCRdb redid the calling of the 5' RACE reads with MiXCR, one entry per CDR3 protein. This sample has fewer than 350,000 distinct CDR3 sequences; 6.5% to 9.5% occur once, and the top ten carry over 2%. The CDR3 covers 14 residues. The germline V gene encodes CDR1 MGHDK and CDR2 SYGVNS. V shed 6 bases, J shed 6 bases, and the junction held 8 bases outside the gene matches. In the case of this clonotype: The antigen is unknown.

The data also belong to a second study, concerning yellow fever vaccine responses in identical twins. That report adds: It has been reported that, in twins, the vaccine T cell response seemed partly convergent and partly personalized.

The source of this sequence is a woman under 30 in good health. The chain has TRBV25-1 and TRBJ1-3; 7 bases align to TRBD1. The material sequenced was memory (CD45RO+) T cells sorted from blood. DNA of the CDR3: TGTGCCAGCAGCGCTAGACAGGGTGAAAACACCATATATTTT. The encoded protein is CASSARQGENTIYF.